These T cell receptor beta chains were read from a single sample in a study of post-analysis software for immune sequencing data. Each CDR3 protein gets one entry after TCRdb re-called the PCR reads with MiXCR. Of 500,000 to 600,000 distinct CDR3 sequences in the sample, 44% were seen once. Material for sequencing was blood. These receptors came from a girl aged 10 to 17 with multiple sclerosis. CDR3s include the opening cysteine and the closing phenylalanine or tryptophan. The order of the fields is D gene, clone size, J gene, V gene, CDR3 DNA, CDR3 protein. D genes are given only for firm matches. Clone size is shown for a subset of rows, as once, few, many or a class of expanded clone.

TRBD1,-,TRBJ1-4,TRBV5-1,TGCGCCAGCAGCTATGGACAGGTTGCAACTAATGAAAAACTGTTTTTT,CASSYGQVATNEKLFF
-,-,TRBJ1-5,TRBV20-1,TGCAGTGCTAGCTCTCCTCGGGACTTATCTGGACAGCCCCAGCATTTT,CSASSPRDLSGQPQHF
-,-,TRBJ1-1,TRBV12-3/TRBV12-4,TGTGCCAGCAGGACCGCCCCCAGGGGCAAGGAACACACTGAAGCTTTCTTT,CASRTAPRGKEHTEAFF
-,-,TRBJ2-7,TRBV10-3,TGTGCCATCAGTGGGTCGGGCGGAAGCTCCTACGAGCAGTACTTC,CAISGSGGSSYEQYF
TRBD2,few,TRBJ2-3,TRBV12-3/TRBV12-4,TGTGCCAGCAGTTCGTGGAGATTAGCGGGAGCAGTAGATACGCAGTATTTT,CASSSWRLAGAVDTQYF
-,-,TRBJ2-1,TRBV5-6,TGTGCCAGCAGCTTGGTTGGAGAGCGGAGCTCCTACAATGAGCAGTTCTTC,CASSLVGERSSYNEQFF
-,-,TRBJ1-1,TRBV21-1,TGTGCCAGCAGCAAAGCAGTAGGACACCAGAACACTGAAGCTTTCTTT,CASSKAVGHQNTEAFF
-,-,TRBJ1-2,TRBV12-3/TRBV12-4,TGTGCCAGCAGCCGGGTGGGGCGATATGGCTACACCTTC,CASSRVGRYGYTF
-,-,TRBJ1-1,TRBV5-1,TGCGCCAGCGGAGGGGAGTTGAACACTGAAGCTTTCTTT,CASGGELNTEAFF
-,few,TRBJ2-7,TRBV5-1,TGCGCCAGCAGCTACGGCAACTACGAGCAGTACTTC,CASSYGNYEQYF
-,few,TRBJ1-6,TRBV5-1,TGCGCCAGCAGGGGGGCCTTGAGCTCCTATAATTCACCCCTCCACTTT,CASRGALSSYNSPLHF
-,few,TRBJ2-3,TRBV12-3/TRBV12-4,TGTGCCAGCAGCCGGGGTAACCCCGGTACGCAGTATTTT,CASSRGNPGTQYF
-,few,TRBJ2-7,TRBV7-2,TGTGCCAGCAGCCCCGCTGGCCCCCACGACGAGCAGTACTTC,CASSPAGPHDEQYF
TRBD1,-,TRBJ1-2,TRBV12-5,TGTGCTAGTGGTTTGGTAACCGGGACAGTCTATGGCTACACCTTC,CASGLVTGTVYGYTF
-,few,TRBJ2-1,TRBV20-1,TGCAGTGCTAGAGATGCGGCAGGAGCCCACAATGAGCAGTTCTTC,CSARDAAGAHNEQFF
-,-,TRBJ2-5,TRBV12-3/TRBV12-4,TGTGCCAGCAGTTTCGACCTTACTAGCAAAGAGACCCAGTACTTC,CASSFDLTSKETQYF
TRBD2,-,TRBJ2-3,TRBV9,TGTGCCAGCAGCCTCGGGACTAGCGAGGTAGATACGCAGTATTTT,CASSLGTSEVDTQYF
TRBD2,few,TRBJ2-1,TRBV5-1,TGCGCCAGCAGCTTGGTAGCGGGGGGCCCAAGAAGCTACAATGAGCAGTTCTTC,CASSLVAGGPRSYNEQFF
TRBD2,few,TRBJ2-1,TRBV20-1,TGCAGTGCTAGAGATCGGTTGGGCGGGAGGGCCGCCAATGAGCAGTTCTTC,CSARDRLGGRAANEQFF
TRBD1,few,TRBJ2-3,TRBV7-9,TGTGCCAGCAGCGAGGGACAGGGGGCGTCTGATACGCAGTATTTT,CASSEGQGASDTQYF
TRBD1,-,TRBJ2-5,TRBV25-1,TGTGCCAGCAGTGAATATGGGGGGACAGGGATGGACCAGTACTTC,CASSEYGGTGMDQYF
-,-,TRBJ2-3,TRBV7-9,TGTGCCAGCAGCTACGGGGACCAGAATACGCAGTATTTT,CASSYGDQNTQYF
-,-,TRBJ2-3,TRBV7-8,TGTGCCAGCAGCTTTGGGACGATCACAGATACGCAGTATTTT,CASSFGTITDTQYF
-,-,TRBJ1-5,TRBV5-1,TGCGCCAGCAGCTTGGCCGGGGGAGGGTGGAGCAATCAGCCCCAGCATTTT,CASSLAGGGWSNQPQHF
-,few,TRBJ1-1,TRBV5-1,TGCGCCAGCAGCAATTATGGAATAGGGATGAACACTGAAGCTTTCTTT,CASSNYGIGMNTEAFF
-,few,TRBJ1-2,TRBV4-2,TGTGCCAGCAGTTCTAACGCAGGAACCCTCAGTGGCTACACCTTC,CASSSNAGTLSGYTF
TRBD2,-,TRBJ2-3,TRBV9,TGTGCCAGCAGCGATAGCGGGAGAGGCGATACGCAGTATTTT,CASSDSGRGDTQYF
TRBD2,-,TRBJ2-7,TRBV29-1,TGCAGCGTTGTGGGACTAGCGGCCTACGAGCAGTACTTC,CSVVGLAAYEQYF
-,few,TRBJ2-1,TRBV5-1,TGCGCCAGCAGCTTGGTTTCAAATGAGCAGTTCTTC,CASSLVSNEQFF
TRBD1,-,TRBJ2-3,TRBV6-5,TGTGCCAGCAGTCCCGGACAGGGAAAGGATACGCAGTATTTT,CASSPGQGKDTQYF
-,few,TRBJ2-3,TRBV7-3,TGTGCCAGCAGCTTAATTGCCGGGCCCGGGGAGATTGGCACAGATACGCAGTATTTT,CASSLIAGPGEIGTDTQYF
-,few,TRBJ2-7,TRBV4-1,TGCGCCAGCAGCCAAGTTAACCTAGTGTCGTTCGACGAGCAGTACTTC,CASSQVNLVSFDEQYF
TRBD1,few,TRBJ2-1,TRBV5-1,TGCGCCAGCAGCGATGGGGACAGGCGAAAGTTCTTC,CASSDGDRRKFF
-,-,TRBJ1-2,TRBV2,TGTGCCAGCAGTGAATTGGTAGGGGGCTATGGCTACACCTTC,CASSELVGGYGYTF
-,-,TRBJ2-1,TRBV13,TGTGCCAGCAGCTTAGGCCCCGGGGCTCAGGAGTATGGGCAGTTCTTC,CASSLGPGAQEYGQFF
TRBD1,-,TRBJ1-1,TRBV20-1,TGCAGTGCTAGAGATCCGGGACAGGGAGGCACTGGGACTTTCTTT,CSARDPGQGGTGTFF
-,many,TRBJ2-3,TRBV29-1,TGCAGCGGGGGATCCGGCACAGATACGCAGTATTTT,CSGGSGTDTQYF
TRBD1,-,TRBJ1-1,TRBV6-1,TGTGCCAGCAGTGAAGAGGGGACAGGGGGCACTGAAGCTTTCTTT,CASSEEGTGGTEAFF
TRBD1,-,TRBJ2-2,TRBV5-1,TGCGCCAGCAGTTCTGGACAGGGGGCTTGGACCGGGGAGCTGTTTTTT,CASSSGQGAWTGELFF
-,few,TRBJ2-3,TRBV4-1,TGCGCCAGCAGCCAAGTACAGGGAGCAGATACGCAGTATTTT,CASSQVQGADTQYF
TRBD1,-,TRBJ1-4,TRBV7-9,TGTGCCAGCAGCTGGGCACAGGGGGCAGTTAATGAAAAACTGTTTTTT,CASSWAQGAVNEKLFF
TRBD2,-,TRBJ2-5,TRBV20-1,TGCAGTGCTAGAGGGACTAGCGGGCTTGAGACCCAGTACTTC,CSARGTSGLETQYF